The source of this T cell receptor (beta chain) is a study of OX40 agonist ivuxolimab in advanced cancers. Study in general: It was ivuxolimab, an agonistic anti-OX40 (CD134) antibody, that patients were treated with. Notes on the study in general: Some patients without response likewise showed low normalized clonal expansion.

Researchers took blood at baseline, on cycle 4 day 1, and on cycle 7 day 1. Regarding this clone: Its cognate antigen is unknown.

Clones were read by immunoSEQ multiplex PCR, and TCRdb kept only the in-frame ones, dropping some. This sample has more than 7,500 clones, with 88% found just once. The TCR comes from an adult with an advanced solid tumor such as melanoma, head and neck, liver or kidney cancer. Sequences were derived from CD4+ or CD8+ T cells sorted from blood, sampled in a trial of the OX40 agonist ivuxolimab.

The CDR3 loop reads CASRKDRGRQETQYF. CDR3 sequence (DNA): TGTGCCAGCAGAAAGGACAGGGGCCGCCAAGAGACCCAGTACTTC. The rearrangement joins TRBV7-7 to TRBJ2-5, with TRBD1 identical over 9 bases. With 6 bases clipped from V and 1 base from J, the junction kept 6 bases outside the gene matches. The CDR3 runs 15 residues. Germline V gene sequence: CDR1 SSHAT, CDR2 FNYEAQ (reference sequence).